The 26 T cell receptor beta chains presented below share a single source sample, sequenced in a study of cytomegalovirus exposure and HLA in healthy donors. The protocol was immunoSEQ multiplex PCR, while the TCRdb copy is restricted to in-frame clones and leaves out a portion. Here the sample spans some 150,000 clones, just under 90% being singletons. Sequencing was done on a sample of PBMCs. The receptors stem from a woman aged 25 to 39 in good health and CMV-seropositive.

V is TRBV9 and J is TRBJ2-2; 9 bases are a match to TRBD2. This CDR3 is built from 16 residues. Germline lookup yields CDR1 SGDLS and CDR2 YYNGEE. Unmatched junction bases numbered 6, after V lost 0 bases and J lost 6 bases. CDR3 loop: CASSVDIAGVPGELFF. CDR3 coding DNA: TGTGCCAGCAGCGTAGATATAGCGGGAGTTCCCGGGGAGCTGTTTTTT.

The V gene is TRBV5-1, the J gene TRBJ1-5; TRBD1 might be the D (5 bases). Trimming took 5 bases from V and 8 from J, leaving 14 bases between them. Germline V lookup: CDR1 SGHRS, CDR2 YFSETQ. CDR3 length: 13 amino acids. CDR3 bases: TGCGCCAGCAGACGAGACGGGGGGGAGCCCCAGCATTTT. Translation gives CASRRDGGEPQHF.

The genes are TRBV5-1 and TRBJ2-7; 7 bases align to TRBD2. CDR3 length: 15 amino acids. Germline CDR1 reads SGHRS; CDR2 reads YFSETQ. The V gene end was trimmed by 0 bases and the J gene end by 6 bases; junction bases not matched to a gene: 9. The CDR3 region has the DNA TGCGCCAGCAGCTTGGGGCGGGAGCTGCGAGGCGAGCAGTACTTC. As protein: CASSLGRELRGEQYF.

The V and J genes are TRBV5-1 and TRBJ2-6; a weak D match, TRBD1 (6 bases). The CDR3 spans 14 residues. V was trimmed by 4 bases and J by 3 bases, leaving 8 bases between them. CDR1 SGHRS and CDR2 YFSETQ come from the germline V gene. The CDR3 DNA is TGCGCCAGCAGCGCCAGGGGTGGGGCCAACGTCCTGACTTTC. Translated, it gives CASSARGGANVLTF.

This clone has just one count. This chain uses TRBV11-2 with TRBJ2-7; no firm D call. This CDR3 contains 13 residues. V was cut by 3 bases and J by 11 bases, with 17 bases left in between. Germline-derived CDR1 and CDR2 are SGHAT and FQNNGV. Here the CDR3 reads CASSFKVEDAEYF. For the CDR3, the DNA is TGTGCCAGCAGCTTTAAGGTTGAGGATGCGGAGTACTTC. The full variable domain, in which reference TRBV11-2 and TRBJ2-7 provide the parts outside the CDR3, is EAGVAQSPRYKIIEKRQSVAFWCNPISGHATLYWYQQILGQGPKLLIQFQNNGVVDDSQLPKDRFSAERLKGVDSTLKIQPAKLEDSAVYLCASSFKVEDAEYFGPGTRLTVT.

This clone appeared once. The chain's CDR3 is CASSVDRTGVMNTGELFF. In DNA, the CDR3 is TGTGCCAGCAGCGTAGATAGGACAGGGGTCATGAACACCGGGGAGCTGTTTTTT. The rearrangement uses TRBV9 and TRBJ2-2; 9 bases line up with TRBD1. V shed 0 bases, J shed 1 base, and the junction held 7 bases outside the gene matches. This CDR3 is built from 18 residues. Looked up from germline, CDR1 is SGDLS and CDR2 is YYNGEE.

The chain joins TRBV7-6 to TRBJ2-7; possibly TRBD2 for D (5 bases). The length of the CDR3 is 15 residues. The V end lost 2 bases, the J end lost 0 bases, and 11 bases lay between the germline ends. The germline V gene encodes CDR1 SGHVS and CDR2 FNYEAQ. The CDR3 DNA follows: TGTGCCAGCAGCTTAAAACTAGGAAGCTCCTACGAGCAGTACTTC. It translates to CASSLKLGSSYEQYF.

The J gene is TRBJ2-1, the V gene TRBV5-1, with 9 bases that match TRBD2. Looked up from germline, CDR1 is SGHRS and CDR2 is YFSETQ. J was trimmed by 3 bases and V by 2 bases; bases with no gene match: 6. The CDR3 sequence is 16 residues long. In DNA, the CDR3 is TGCGCCAGCAGCTTTCGACTAGCGGCAGTCTACAATGAGCAGTTCTTC. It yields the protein CASSFRLAAVYNEQFF.

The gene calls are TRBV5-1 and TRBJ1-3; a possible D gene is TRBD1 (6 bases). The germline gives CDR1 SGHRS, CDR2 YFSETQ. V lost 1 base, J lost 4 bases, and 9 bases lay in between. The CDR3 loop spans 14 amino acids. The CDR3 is CASSLQGTGNTIYF. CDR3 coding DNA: TGCGCCAGCAGCTTGCAGGGGACCGGAAACACCATATATTTT.

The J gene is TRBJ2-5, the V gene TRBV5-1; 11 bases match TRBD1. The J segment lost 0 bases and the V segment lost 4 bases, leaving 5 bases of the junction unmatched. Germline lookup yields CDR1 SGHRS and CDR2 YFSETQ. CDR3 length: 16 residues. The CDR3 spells CASSGGTGGYQETQYF. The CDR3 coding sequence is TGCGCCAGCAGCGGAGGGACAGGGGGGTACCAAGAGACCCAGTACTTC.

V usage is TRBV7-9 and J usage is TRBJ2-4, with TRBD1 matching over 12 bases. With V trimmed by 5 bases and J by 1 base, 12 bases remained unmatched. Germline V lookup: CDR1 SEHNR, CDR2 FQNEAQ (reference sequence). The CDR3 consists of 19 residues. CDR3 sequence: CASSPIGTGGEFAKNIQYF. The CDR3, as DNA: TGTGCCAGCAGCCCAATCGGGACAGGGGGCGAGTTTGCCAAAAACATTCAGTACTTC.

The CDR3 region has the DNA TGTGCCAGCAGCTTAGCTCCGTGGCAGAAATCTGGAAACACCATATATTTT. This gives the protein CASSLAPWQKSGNTIYF. This chain links TRBV11-2 with TRBJ1-3, with D uncertain. V was cut by 1 base and J by 1 base, with 14 bases left in between. Germline CDR1 reads SGHAT; CDR2 reads FQNNGV. The CDR3 length is 17 residues.

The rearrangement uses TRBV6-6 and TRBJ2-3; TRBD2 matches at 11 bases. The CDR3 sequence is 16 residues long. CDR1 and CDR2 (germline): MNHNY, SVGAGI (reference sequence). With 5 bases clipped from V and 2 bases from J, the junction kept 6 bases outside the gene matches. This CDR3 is CASSGSSGGFTDTQYF. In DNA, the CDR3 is TGTGCCAGCAGTGGATCTAGCGGGGGGTTCACAGATACGCAGTATTTT.

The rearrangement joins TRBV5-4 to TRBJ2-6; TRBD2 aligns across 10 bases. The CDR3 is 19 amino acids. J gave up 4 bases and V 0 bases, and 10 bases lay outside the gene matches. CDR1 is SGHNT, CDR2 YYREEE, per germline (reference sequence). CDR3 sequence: CASSLELAGAGGGANVLTF. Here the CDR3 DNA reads TGTGCCAGCAGCTTGGAGCTAGCGGGAGCTGGAGGCGGGGCCAACGTCCTGACTTTC.

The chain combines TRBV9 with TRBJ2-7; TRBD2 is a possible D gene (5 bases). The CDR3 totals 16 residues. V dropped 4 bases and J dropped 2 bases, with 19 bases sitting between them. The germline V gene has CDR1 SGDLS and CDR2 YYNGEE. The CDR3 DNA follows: TGTGCCAGCAGCCCTAGAGTAACAGCGGCGACCTACGAGCAGTACTTC. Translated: CASSPRVTAATYEQYF.

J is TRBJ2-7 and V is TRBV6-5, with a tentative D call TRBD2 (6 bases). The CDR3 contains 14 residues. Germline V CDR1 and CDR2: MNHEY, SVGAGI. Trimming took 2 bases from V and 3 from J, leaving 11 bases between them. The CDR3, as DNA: TGTGCCAGCAGTTACGTTAGCGGACGCTACGAGCAGTACTTC. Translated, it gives CASSYVSGRYEQYF.

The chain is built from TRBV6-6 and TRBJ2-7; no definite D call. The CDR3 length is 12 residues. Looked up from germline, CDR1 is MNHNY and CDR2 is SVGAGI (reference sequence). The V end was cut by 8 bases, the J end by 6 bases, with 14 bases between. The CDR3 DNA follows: TGTGCCAGCTATCGGCGGCCCGGCGAGCAGTACTTC. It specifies CASYRRPGEQYF.

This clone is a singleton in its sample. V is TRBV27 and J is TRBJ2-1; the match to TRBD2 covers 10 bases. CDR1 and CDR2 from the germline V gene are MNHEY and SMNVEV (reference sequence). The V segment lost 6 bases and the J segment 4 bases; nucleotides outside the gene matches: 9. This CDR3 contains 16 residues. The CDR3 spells CASRASSGSGYNEQFF. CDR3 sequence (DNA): TGTGCCAGCAGAGCCTCTAGCGGGAGTGGATACAATGAGCAGTTCTTC.

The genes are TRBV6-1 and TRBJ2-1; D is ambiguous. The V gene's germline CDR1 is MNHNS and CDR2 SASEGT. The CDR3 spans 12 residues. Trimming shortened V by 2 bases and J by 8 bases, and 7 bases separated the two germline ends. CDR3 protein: CASSENIDEQFF. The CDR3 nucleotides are TGTGCCAGCAGTGAAAATATTGATGAGCAGTTCTTC.

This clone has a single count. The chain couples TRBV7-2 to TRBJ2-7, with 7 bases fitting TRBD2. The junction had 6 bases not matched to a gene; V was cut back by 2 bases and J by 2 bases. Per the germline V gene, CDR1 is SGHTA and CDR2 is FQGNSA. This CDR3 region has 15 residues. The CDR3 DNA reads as TGTGCCAGCAGCTTACGTCTAGCGGTAACCTACGAGCAGTACTTC. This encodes CASSLRLAVTYEQYF.

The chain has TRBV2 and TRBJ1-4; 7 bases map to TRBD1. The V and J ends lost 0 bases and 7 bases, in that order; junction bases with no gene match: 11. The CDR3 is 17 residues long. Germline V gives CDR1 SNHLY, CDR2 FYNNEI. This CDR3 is CASSEAPWTGIGEKLFF. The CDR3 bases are TGTGCCAGCAGTGAAGCGCCATGGACAGGTATTGGTGAAAAACTGTTTTTT.

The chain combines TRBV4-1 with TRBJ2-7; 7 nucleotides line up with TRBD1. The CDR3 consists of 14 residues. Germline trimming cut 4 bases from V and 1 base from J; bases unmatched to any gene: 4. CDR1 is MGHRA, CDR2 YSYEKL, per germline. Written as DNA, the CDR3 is TGCGCCAGCAGCCCCCGGGACAGATCCTACGAGCAGTACTTC. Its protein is CASSPRDRSYEQYF.

The CDR3 nucleotides are TGTGCCAGCAGCTCCCGGACAGGGAACACCGGGGAGCTGTTTTTT. Its translation is CASSSRTGNTGELFF. This chain links TRBV7-9 with TRBJ2-2; 7 bases agree with TRBD1. The CDR3 loop spans 15 amino acids. Germline lookup yields CDR1 SEHNR and CDR2 FQNEAQ (reference sequence). J lost 1 base, V lost 4 bases, and 3 bases had no gene match.

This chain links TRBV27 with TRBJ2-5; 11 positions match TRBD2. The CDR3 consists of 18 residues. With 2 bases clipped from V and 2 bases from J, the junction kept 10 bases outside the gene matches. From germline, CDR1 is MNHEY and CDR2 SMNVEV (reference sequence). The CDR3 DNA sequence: TGTGCCAGCAGTTTAAAGCCGGTTGCTAGCGGGGGGCAAGAGACCCAGTACTTC. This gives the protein CASSLKPVASGGQETQYF.

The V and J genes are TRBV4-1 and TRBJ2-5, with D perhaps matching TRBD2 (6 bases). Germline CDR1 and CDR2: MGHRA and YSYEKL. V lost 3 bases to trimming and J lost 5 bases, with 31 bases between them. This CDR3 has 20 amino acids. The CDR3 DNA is TGCGCCAGCAGCCAGGGCTGGGGAGTTTCTCAAGCGGGTAGTGGTGAGACCCAGTACTTC. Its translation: CASSQGWGVSQAGSGETQYF.

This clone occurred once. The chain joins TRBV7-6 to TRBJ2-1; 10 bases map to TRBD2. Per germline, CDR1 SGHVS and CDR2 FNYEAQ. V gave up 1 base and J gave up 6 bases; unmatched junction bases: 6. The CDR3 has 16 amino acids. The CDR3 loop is CASSLVSLAGVNEQFF. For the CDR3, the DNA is TGTGCCAGCAGCTTAGTGAGCCTAGCGGGAGTCAATGAGCAGTTCTTC.